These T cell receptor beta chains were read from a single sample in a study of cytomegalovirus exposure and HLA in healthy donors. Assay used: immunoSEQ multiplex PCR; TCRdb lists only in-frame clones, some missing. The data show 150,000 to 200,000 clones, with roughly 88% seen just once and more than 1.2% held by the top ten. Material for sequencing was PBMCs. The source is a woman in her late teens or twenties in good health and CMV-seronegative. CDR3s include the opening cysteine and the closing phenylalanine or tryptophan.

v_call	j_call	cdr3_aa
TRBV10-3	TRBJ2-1	CAISDSDSLSYNEQFF
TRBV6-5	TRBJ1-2	CASRAGHGYTF
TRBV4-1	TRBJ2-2	CASSRSGDPNTGELFF
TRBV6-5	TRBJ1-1	CASRPNTMNTEAFF
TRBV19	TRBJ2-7	CASSIGGTAYEQYF
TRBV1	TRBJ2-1	CTSSQDKHEQFF
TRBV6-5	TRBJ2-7	CASRGLDSYEQYF
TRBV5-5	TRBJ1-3	CASTETTGNTIYF
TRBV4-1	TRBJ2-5	CASSPLAGRQETQYF
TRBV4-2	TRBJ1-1	CASSPLGVGTEAFF
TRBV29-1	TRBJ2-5	CSVPLGGETQYF
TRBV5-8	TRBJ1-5	CASSLAVRGGWSNQPQHF
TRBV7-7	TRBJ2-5	CASSVTSGGALGYETQYF
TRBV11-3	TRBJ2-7	CASSLESGTSGGTINYEQYF
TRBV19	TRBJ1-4	CASSIAGDTNEKLFF
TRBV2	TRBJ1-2	CASSVGGGQGAGYTF
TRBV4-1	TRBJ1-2	CASSQGQRPFYGYTF
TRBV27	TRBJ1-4	CASSGGAGLANEKLFF
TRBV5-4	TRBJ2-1	CASRLEEWSEQFF
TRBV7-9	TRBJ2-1	CASSLAWRRGDTYNEQFF
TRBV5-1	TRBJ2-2	CASSLGLADPFGTGELFF
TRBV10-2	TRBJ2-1	CASSELAYNEQFF
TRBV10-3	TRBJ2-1	CAISEPRDRYNEQFF
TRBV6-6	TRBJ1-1	CASSYSLSGDTEAFF
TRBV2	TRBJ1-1	CASHSSGTGPTEAFF
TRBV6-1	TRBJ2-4	CASSDSTVGKNIQYF
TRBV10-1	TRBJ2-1	CASSEGGRGSYNEQFF
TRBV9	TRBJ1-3	CASSVGQARRNTIYF
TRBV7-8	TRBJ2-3	CASSLYPRGGSTDTQYF
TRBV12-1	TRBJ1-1	CASSLRTGEAFF
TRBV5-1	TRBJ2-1	CASSSQGGTGAQFF
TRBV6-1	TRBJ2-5	CASSEALAGEETQYF
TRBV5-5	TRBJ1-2	CASSLAVQGIGGYTF
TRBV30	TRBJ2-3	CAWSGEDRGTQYF
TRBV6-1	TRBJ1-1	CASSGPQRLYEEAEAFF